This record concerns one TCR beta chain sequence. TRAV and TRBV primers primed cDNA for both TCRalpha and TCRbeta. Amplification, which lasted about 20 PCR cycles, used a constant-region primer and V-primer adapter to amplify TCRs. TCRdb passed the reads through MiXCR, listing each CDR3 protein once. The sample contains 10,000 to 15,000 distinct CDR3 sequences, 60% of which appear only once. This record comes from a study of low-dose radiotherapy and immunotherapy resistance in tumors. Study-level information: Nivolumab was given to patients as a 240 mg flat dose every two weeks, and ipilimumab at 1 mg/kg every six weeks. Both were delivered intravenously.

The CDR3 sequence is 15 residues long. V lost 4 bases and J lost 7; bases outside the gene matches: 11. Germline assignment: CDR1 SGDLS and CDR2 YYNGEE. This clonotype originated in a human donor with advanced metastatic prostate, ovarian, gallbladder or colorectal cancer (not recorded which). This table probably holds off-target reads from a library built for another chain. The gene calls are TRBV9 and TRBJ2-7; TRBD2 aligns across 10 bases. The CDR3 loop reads CASSKGLAERAEQYF. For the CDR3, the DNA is TGTGCCAGCAGCAAAGGACTAGCGGAGCGCGCTGAGCAGTACTTC.